A single sample gave rise to the 5 T cell receptor beta chains below, sequenced in a study of cytomegalovirus exposure and HLA in healthy donors. Clones were sequenced by immunoSEQ multiplex PCR, and TCRdb holds only the in-frame ones, with some missing. The sample yields about 140,000 clones, roughly 86% seen once. Sequenced: PBMCs. These receptors all come from a woman aged 25 to 39 in good health and CMV-seronegative.

CDR3 in DNA: TGTGCCAGCAGCTTATTTAGCGGGGGGAACACAGATACGCAGTATTTT. Protein: CASSLFSGGNTDTQYF. The chain joins TRBV11-2 to TRBJ2-3, with 10 bases that match TRBD2. Trimming took 2 bases from V and 2 from J; bases not matched to a gene: 4. Germline V CDR1 and CDR2: SGHAT, FQNNGV. The CDR3 spans 16 residues.

The chain carries TRBV27 and TRBJ2-5, with 7 bases identical to TRBD1. CDR1 is MNHEY, CDR2 SMNVEV, per germline (reference sequence). CDR3 length equals 14 residues. Unmatched junction bases numbered 7, after V lost 4 bases and J lost 5 bases. The CDR3 here is CASSYVGGSETQYF. In nucleotides, the CDR3 is TGTGCCAGCAGTTATGTAGGGGGCAGTGAGACCCAGTACTTC.

This chain links TRBV6-5 with TRBJ1-4; TRBD1 might be the D (5 bases). The CDR3 runs 13 residues. Trimming took 6 bases from V and 6 from J, leaving 11 bases between them. Per the germline V gene, CDR1 is MNHEY and CDR2 is SVGAGI. The CDR3 region is CASSRGVDEKLFF. Written as DNA, the CDR3 is TGTGCCAGCAGCCGGGGGGTGGATGAAAAACTGTTTTTT.

V is TRBV6-1 and J is TRBJ2-5, with 8 bases lining up with TRBD2. Per the germline V gene, CDR1 is MNHNS and CDR2 is SASEGT. The ends lost 10 bases at V and 1 base at J; junction bases unmatched: 11. The CDR3 consists of 15 residues. The CDR3 nucleotides read TGTGCCACCCTCCCTCGACTAGCGCTCCAAGAGACCCAGTACTTC. This codes for CATLPRLALQETQYF.

The genes are TRBV5-1 and TRBJ2-1; weak D call: TRBD1 (5 bases). Between the trimmed V and J ends, which lost 4 bases and 5 bases, there was a span of 16 bases. Germline V gives CDR1 SGHRS, CDR2 YFSETQ. This CDR3 spans 15 amino acids. For the CDR3, the DNA is TGCGCCAGCAGCCTGTGGGCAGGGTCCCACAATGAGCAGTTCTTC. It specifies CASSLWAGSHNEQFF.